This TCR beta chain is from a study of control samples from healthy donors and cancer patients. This clone was seen once. The repertoire was sequenced with immunoSEQ multiplex PCR; TCRdb's copy has only in-frame clones and lacks some. The sample contains tens of thousands of clones, nearly 90% of which appear only once. Trimming cost V 4 bases and J 5 bases, with 15 bases left between them. Germline-derived CDR1 and CDR2 are GTSNPN and SVGIG (reference sequence). The CDR3 spans 13 residues. Sample: PBMCs. This sequence was found in a man in his 60s with colorectal cancer. This chain connects TRBV30 to TRBJ2-7; perhaps TRBD1 as D (6 bases). In nucleotides, the CDR3 is TGTGCCTGGACCAAACAGGGTGTCCACGAGCAGTACTTC. Translation: CAWTKQGVHEQYF. The full variable domain, completed using reference TRBV30 and TRBJ2-7, is SQTIHQWPATLVQPVGSPLSLECTVEGTSNPNLYWYRQAAGRGLQLLFYSVGIGQISSEVPQNLSASRPQDRQFILSSKKLLLSDSGFYLCAWTKQGVHEQYFGPGTRLTVT.